This TCR beta chain was sequenced in a study of cytomegalovirus exposure and HLA in healthy donors. Overall study findings and caveats: The study labeled under 200 TCR beta chains cytomegalovirus-associated.

This CDR3 contains 15 residues. Germline V gene sequence: CDR1 SGHRS, CDR2 YFSETQ. V shed 0 bases, J shed 2 bases, and the junction held 2 bases outside the gene matches. The PCR employed 60 Vbeta primers together with 13 Jbeta primers. Method: immunoSEQ multiplex PCR; TCRdb's copy keeps in-frame clones and lacks some. The table has approximately 220,000 clones, approximately 82% seen once. As for this clone: Its target is not known. This sample includes further DNA sequences coding for the same CDR3.

Sequencing input: PBMCs. The V and J genes are TRBV5-1 and TRBJ2-1; 7 positions match TRBD2. The sequence was obtained from a man younger than 30 in good health and CMV-seronegative. The CDR3 DNA sequence: TGCGCCAGCAGCTTGGGGGACTACCCCTACAATGAGCAGTTCTTC. This codes for CASSLGDYPYNEQFF. The whole variable domain, remainder taken from reference TRBV5-1 and TRBJ2-1, is KAGVTQTPRYLIKTRGQQVTLSCSPISGHRSVSWYQQTPGQGLQFLFEYFSETQRNKGNFPGRFSGRQFSNSRSEMNVSTLELGDSALYLCASSLGDYPYNEQFFGPGTRLTVL.